The entry below gives a single T cell receptor beta chain sequence along with its context. Its antigen is still unknown. One base away there is no much larger clone; base qualities are not given. This specimen belongs to a study of lymphopenia after photon versus proton radiotherapy (dated by TCRdb to between 2018 and 2021). Study-wide context: Photon and proton radiation therapy were compared by the study for their immunological effects in patients with gastrointestinal tumors who developed high-grade lymphopenia. The cohort included 15 to 20 patients with gastrointestinal tumors who developed lymphopenia after receiving either photon or proton therapy. The goal of the study was to describe how the two radiation modalities differ in their effects on the immune system. What the work shows at the level of the full study, not this receptor alone: After the lymphocyte count nadir, repertoires from photon-treated patients showed oligoclonal expansion, particularly of CD8+ Temra cells, and this expansion drove the decline in diversity. During treatment, patients who received photon therapy lost naive T cells and TCR diversity and gained effector/memory populations, whereas patients who received proton therapy remained relatively stable. Among patients across the cohort who died, overall survival time showed an inverse correlation with a larger post-nadir drop in TCR diversity. The survival association was assessed only in patients who died, and the authors presented better survival with proton therapy as a possibility rather than a demonstrated result.

Library preparation used the immunoSEQ multiplex PCR assay. Deep sequencing of rearranged TCR beta loci, alongside multiparametric flow cytometry, was used to profile T cell repertoires. The clones in this table, taken by TCRdb from immuneACCESS, are in-frame only. Not every clone is retained; where verified, under half of the shortfall comes from an unresolved V gene, and the cause of the rest is unknown. Within this sample are some 70,000 clones, with 85% to 90% of them counted one time only. 10% to 12% of the sample is held by the ten biggest clonotypes. Taken from the germline V gene (reference sequence), the CDR1 and CDR2 loops are SGHNT and YYREEE. Measured from the cysteine to the phenylalanine, the CDR3 is 15 residues long. The only DNA kept is the CDR3, 45 bases in frame from the first base. V loses 3 bases, J loses 5 bases, and the germline ends lie 17 bases apart.

This TCR derives from a man aged 80 or over with esophageal cancer. Specimen: peripheral blood, collected from a patient treated with proton-based radiotherapy. The chain is assembled from TRBV5-4 and TRBJ2-5; the D segment could be TRBD2, given 6 matching bases. The CDR3 protein: CASSSRSSSGETQYF. In nucleotides, the sequence is TGTGCCAGCAGCTCCCGGTCCAGCAGCGGGGAGACCCAGTACTTC. With the rest looked up from the reference TRBV5-4 and TRBJ2-5 genes rather than sequenced, the full variable domain is ETGVTQSPTHLIKTRGQQVTLRCSSQSGHNTVSWYQQALGQGPQFIFQYYREEENGRGNFPPRFSGLQFPNYSSELNVNALELDDSALYLCASSSRSSSGETQYFGPGTRLLVL.